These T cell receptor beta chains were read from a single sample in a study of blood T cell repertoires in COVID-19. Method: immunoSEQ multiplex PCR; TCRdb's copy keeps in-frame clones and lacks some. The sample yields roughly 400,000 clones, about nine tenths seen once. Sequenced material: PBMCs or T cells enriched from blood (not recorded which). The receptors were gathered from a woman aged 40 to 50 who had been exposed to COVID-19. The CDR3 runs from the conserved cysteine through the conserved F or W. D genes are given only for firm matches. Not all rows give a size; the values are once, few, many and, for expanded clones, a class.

TGTGCCAGTAGTACTTCGCCGGGACAGGGTAGATCCGTCTACAATGAGCAGTTCTTC | CASSTSPGQGRSVYNEQFF | TRBD1 | TRBV19 | 19 | . | TRBJ2-1
TGTGCCAGCAGCTTAGTAGAGGGCCCGGGGACCCAGTACTTC | CASSLVEGPGTQYF | . | TRBV7-2 | 14 | . | TRBJ2-5
TGCGCCAGCAGTGACCGGGACAGGGCGTATGGCTACACCTTC | CASSDRDRAYGYTF | TRBD1 | TRBV10-2 | 14 | . | TRBJ1-2
TGCAGTGCTAGTCCGACAGGGGGAATGTTCGATCAGCCCCAGCATTTT | CSASPTGGMFDQPQHF | TRBD1 | TRBV20-1 | 16 | . | TRBJ1-5
TGTGCCAGCAGCCGACAGGGCATGAACACTGAAGCTTTCTTT | CASSRQGMNTEAFF | TRBD1 | TRBV2 | 14 | . | TRBJ1-1
TGTGCCAGCAGACAAAACTATGGCTACACCTTC | CASRQNYGYTF | . | TRBV5-5 | 11 | . | TRBJ1-2
TGTGCCAGCAGCTTAGGCGACAGGGGCTATGGCTACACCTTC | CASSLGDRGYGYTF | TRBD1 | TRBV7-8 | 14 | . | TRBJ1-2
TGTGCCAGTAGTTCCCGAACAGGGTTATATGAAAAACTGTTTTTT | CASSSRTGLYEKLFF | . | TRBV19 | 15 | . | TRBJ1-4
TGTGCCAGCAGTCCCAAAGAGACCCAGTACTTC | CASSPKETQYF | . | TRBV12-3/TRBV12-4 | 11 | . | TRBJ2-5
TGTGCCAGCAGCTCGACAGGGGGCGCGTATACTGAAGCTTTCTTT | CASSSTGGAYTEAFF | TRBD1 | TRBV7-9 | 15 | . | TRBJ1-1
TGTGCCAGCAGTTACTCGCGGGGGGGCCTTCGCAATGAGCAGTTCTTC | CASSYSRGGLRNEQFF | TRBD2 | TRBV6-5 | 16 | . | TRBJ2-1
TGTGCTAGTGGTTTGGTACGGTCTCGACACCCCAATGAGCAGTTCTTC | CASGLVRSRHPNEQFF | . | TRBV12-5 | 16 | once | TRBJ2-1
TGTGCCAGCACGGGACAGGGACAGGGGGCAGAGCGGGAGGGTTTAGAGAATACGCAGTATTTT | CASTGQGQGAEREGLENTQYF | TRBD1 | TRBV7-8 | 21 | . | TRBJ2-3
TGTGCCAGCAGCTTAGCGTACTACGAGCAGTACTTC | CASSLAYYEQYF | . | TRBV7-2 | 12 | . | TRBJ2-7
TGTGCCAGCAGCTTTGACAGAGGTTCCAGGACTGAAGCTTTCTTT | CASSFDRGSRTEAFF | . | TRBV7-6 | 15 | . | TRBJ1-1
TGTGCCTGGAGTGTACCCCTAGCGAGCTACGAGCAGTACTTC | CAWSVPLASYEQYF | . | TRBV30 | 14 | . | TRBJ2-7
TGCGCCAGCAGCTTACAGGGGGTTGGCTACACCTTC | CASSLQGVGYTF | TRBD1 | TRBV5-1 | 12 | . | TRBJ1-2
TGTGCCAGCAGTCGCGGCGGGGGGTTAACTAATGAAAAACTGTTTTTT | CASSRGGGLTNEKLFF | . | TRBV6-2/TRBV6-3 | 16 | once | TRBJ1-4
TGTGCCAGTAGTTCCCGGACTAGCGGGGGGCGGAGTAAGGCCGGGGAGCTGTTTTTT | CASSSRTSGGRSKAGELFF | TRBD2 | TRBV19 | 19 | once | TRBJ2-2
TGTGCCAGCAGCCCCTTCCCGGGACAGGGAAACTATGGCTACACCTTC | CASSPFPGQGNYGYTF | TRBD1 | TRBV7-2 | 16 | . | TRBJ1-2
TGCGCCAGCAGCTTGGGTTTGGGACTAGTGGGCGAGACCCAGTACTTC | CASSLGLGLVGETQYF | TRBD2 | TRBV5-1 | 16 | many | TRBJ2-5
TGTGCCACCCGGGACAGCGACAATGAGCAGTTCTTC | CATRDSDNEQFF | TRBD1 | TRBV24-1 | 12 | . | TRBJ2-1
TGTGCCACCAGTGATTCGGGATTGGGGAGCCCGAACACTGAAGCTTTCTTT | CATSDSGLGSPNTEAFF | . | TRBV24-1 | 17 | . | TRBJ1-1
TGTGCCAGCAGCGTACCTCCTGGGAGAGAGGACAGTCCTTACTTATTCTACGAGCAGTACTTC | CASSVPPGREDSPYLFYEQYF | . | TRBV9 | 21 | . | TRBJ2-7
TGTGCCACCAGCAGAGCCGACAATGAGCAGTTCTTC | CATSRADNEQFF | . | TRBV15 | 12 | . | TRBJ2-1
TGTGCCAGCACCAGGGGCACCTATGGCTACACCTTC | CASTRGTYGYTF | . | TRBV3-1/TRBV3-2 | 12 | . | TRBJ1-2
TGTGCCAGCAGCTCCTCATTGGGTGTTCGGCGGGTGGCGAGCTACGAGCAGTACTTC | CASSSSLGVRRVASYEQYF | . | TRBV7-2 | 19 | . | TRBJ2-7
TGTGCCAGTAGTATGCTTGACAGGGACAATGGCTACACCTTC | CASSMLDRDNGYTF | TRBD1 | TRBV19 | 14 | . | TRBJ1-2
TGTGCCAGCAGTGGACTTGGAATGAACACTGAAGCTTTCTTT | CASSGLGMNTEAFF | . | TRBV27 | 14 | . | TRBJ1-1
TGTGCCAGCAGCGTAGGAGTGGTCGGGAGCTCCTACAATGAGCAGTTCTTC | CASSVGVVGSSYNEQFF | . | TRBV9 | 17 | once | TRBJ2-1
TGTGCCAGCAGAGAAACAGGGTTAGATACGCAGTATTTT | CASRETGLDTQYF | . | TRBV6-6 | 13 | . | TRBJ2-3
TGTGCCAGCAGCTTAGCCCTACCAGGGAAGACCGGGGAGCTGTTTTTT | CASSLALPGKTGELFF | . | TRBV7-2 | 16 | . | TRBJ2-2
TGTGCCAGCTACGGCTTGGAGGGACCCACTAATGAAAAACTGTTTTTT | CASYGLEGPTNEKLFF | . | TRBV12-1 | 16 | . | TRBJ1-4
TGTGCCAGTAGTATTCCAGGGGGCGCGAACACCGGGGAGCTGTTTTTT | CASSIPGGANTGELFF | TRBD1 | TRBV19 | 16 | . | TRBJ2-2
TGCGCCAGCAGCTTTGGTCGGGGAGGCGGTGGCTACACCTTC | CASSFGRGGGGYTF | . | TRBV5-1 | 14 | . | TRBJ1-2
TGTGCCAGCAGATGGCAGGGTTTGGGTCAGCCCCAGCATTTT | CASRWQGLGQPQHF | . | TRBV6-5 | 14 | . | TRBJ1-5
TGTGCCAGCAGCTTAGGTGGCGGGAGAGAATACGAGCAGTACTTC | CASSLGGGREYEQYF | TRBD2 | TRBV13 | 15 | . | TRBJ2-7
TGTGCCACCAGCCCTACAGGGTTAGGACAGCCCCAGCATTTT | CATSPTGLGQPQHF | . | TRBV15 | 14 | once | TRBJ1-5
TGTGCCAGCACCCGTTACTTGAGGACAACAATTTTTAACTATGGCTACACCTTC | CASTRYLRTTIFNYGYTF | . | TRBV5-6 | 18 | . | TRBJ1-2
TGTGCCAGCAGTAACAGGGATCGGGGCGAGCAGTACTTC | CASSNRDRGEQYF | . | TRBV27 | 13 | . | TRBJ2-7
TGCGCCAGCAGCTTGGCAGGGGCTAACTATGGCTACACCTTC | CASSLAGANYGYTF | . | TRBV5-1 | 14 | once | TRBJ1-2
TGTGCCAGCAGTCCAGGGTACGGCTACACCTTC | CASSPGYGYTF | . | TRBV6-5 | 11 | . | TRBJ1-2
TGTGCCAGCTCACCTTCTACAGGGTACTCTGGAAACACCATATATTTT | CASSPSTGYSGNTIYF | . | TRBV18 | 16 | . | TRBJ1-3
TGTGCCATCCGACTGGGGGGAATAGGGCAGCCCCAGCATTTT | CAIRLGGIGQPQHF | . | TRBV28 | 14 | . | TRBJ1-5
TGTGCCAGCAGCTTCGGCTGGACAGGGGGGAATGAAAAACTGTTTTTT | CASSFGWTGGNEKLFF | TRBD1 | TRBV5-6 | 16 | . | TRBJ1-4
TGCGCCAGCAGCCCAGGACTAGTGTCCAACAATGAGCAGTTCTTC | CASSPGLVSNNEQFF | TRBD2 | TRBV4-3 | 15 | . | TRBJ2-1
TGTGCCAGCAAGAGAAGCGGGGGCACAGATACGCAGTATTTT | CASKRSGGTDTQYF | TRBD2 | TRBV6-5 | 14 | . | TRBJ2-3
TGCGCCAGCAGCTTGGCAGGGTACACTGAAGCTTTCTTT | CASSLAGYTEAFF | . | TRBV5-1 | 13 | . | TRBJ1-1
TGTGCCAGCAGCTTGTTCGCACAGGACGTTCGTGGCTACACCTTC | CASSLFAQDVRGYTF | . | TRBV5-4 | 15 | . | TRBJ1-2
TGTGCCAGCACAGGGGATGACTACGAGCAGTACTTC | CASTGDDYEQYF | . | TRBV6-9 | 12 | once | TRBJ2-7
TGTGCCAGCAGTCAGGACAGGGGCCTCTACGAGCAGTACTTC | CASSQDRGLYEQYF | TRBD1 | TRBV6-5 | 14 | . | TRBJ2-7